These T cell receptor beta chains were read from a single sample in a study of alternative splicing in chronic myeloid leukemia remission. Using the bulk RNA-seq reads, TCRdb records one entry per CDR3 protein without DNA. The sample records more than 100 distinct CDR3 sequences, roughly 95% being singletons. Sequenced here: PBMCs or total blood leukocytes (not recorded which), sampled during remission. Receptors were obtained from an adult with chronic myeloid leukemia. Both conserved end residues are part of each CDR3. Only some rows state a clone size, as once, few, many or a class for expanded clones.

cdr3_aa: CSASAKRGLSYEQYF
clone_size: NA
v_call: TRBV20-1
j_call: TRBJ2-7

cdr3_aa: CATSRETRPNTEAFF
clone_size: NA
v_call: TRBV15
j_call: TRBJ1-1

cdr3_aa: CASSLEQGGNQPQHF
clone_size: NA
v_call: TRBV7-2
j_call: TRBJ1-5

cdr3_aa: CSVDIAGVKEKLFF
clone_size: NA
v_call: TRBV29-1
j_call: TRBJ1-4

cdr3_aa: CASSLSRSGPGNTIYF
clone_size: NA
v_call: TRBV27
j_call: TRBJ1-3

cdr3_aa: CASSLGTVHDEQYF
clone_size: NA
v_call: TRBV6-6
j_call: TRBJ2-7

cdr3_aa: CSARDEKGAGEKLFF
clone_size: NA
v_call: TRBV20-1
j_call: TRBJ1-4

cdr3_aa: CASSLEGVNQPQHF
clone_size: NA
v_call: TRBV5-1
j_call: TRBJ1-5

cdr3_aa: CSARGIDRDYEQYF
clone_size: NA
v_call: TRBV20-1
j_call: TRBJ2-7

cdr3_aa: CASSQEVGNWQPQHF
clone_size: NA
v_call: TRBV4-3
j_call: TRBJ1-5

cdr3_aa: CASRPIQENTEAFF
clone_size: NA
v_call: TRBV28
j_call: TRBJ1-1

cdr3_aa: CASSTPAGMNTEAFF
clone_size: NA
v_call: TRBV7-9
j_call: TRBJ1-1

cdr3_aa: CASRQGEGNPYEQYF
clone_size: NA
v_call: TRBV7-8
j_call: TRBJ2-7

cdr3_aa: CAWRGTGFLYGYTF
clone_size: NA
v_call: TRBV30
j_call: TRBJ1-2

cdr3_aa: CASRQDRSSYEQYF
clone_size: NA
v_call: TRBV19
j_call: TRBJ2-7

cdr3_aa: CASSISRGNEAFF
clone_size: NA
v_call: TRBV19
j_call: TRBJ1-1

cdr3_aa: CASSYYPPGTATGNTIYF
clone_size: NA
v_call: TRBV6-5
j_call: TRBJ1-3

cdr3_aa: CSVSGIRTSGSSYEQYF
clone_size: NA
v_call: TRBV20-1
j_call: TRBJ2-7

cdr3_aa: CSARDATNEKLFF
clone_size: NA
v_call: TRBV20-1
j_call: TRBJ1-4

cdr3_aa: CSVDAGTSGTNTGELFF
clone_size: NA
v_call: TRBV29-1
j_call: TRBJ2-2

cdr3_aa: CATQGANQPQHF
clone_size: NA
v_call: TRBV6-6
j_call: TRBJ1-5

cdr3_aa: CSAFTGTLQETQYF
clone_size: NA
v_call: TRBV20-1
j_call: TRBJ2-5

cdr3_aa: CASSFPDGDLETQYF
clone_size: NA
v_call: TRBV7-9
j_call: TRBJ2-5

cdr3_aa: CASSSERGGHNEQFF
clone_size: once
v_call: TRBV11-2
j_call: TRBJ2-1

cdr3_aa: CASSLDLSGNNEQFF
clone_size: NA
v_call: TRBV11-2
j_call: TRBJ2-1

cdr3_aa: CASSFEPGQGTHEQYF
clone_size: NA
v_call: TRBV5-1
j_call: TRBJ2-7

cdr3_aa: CASSPGQRTDTQYF
clone_size: NA
v_call: TRBV5-1
j_call: TRBJ2-3

cdr3_aa: CSASPPGSGNQPQHF
clone_size: NA
v_call: TRBV20-1
j_call: TRBJ1-5

cdr3_aa: CSVGDRVLETQYF
clone_size: NA
v_call: TRBV29-1
j_call: TRBJ2-5

cdr3_aa: CASRGSGGFGELFF
clone_size: once
v_call: TRBV19
j_call: TRBJ2-2

cdr3_aa: CASSAGLASNEQFF
clone_size: NA
v_call: TRBV9
j_call: TRBJ2-1

cdr3_aa: CASSQDRPSGNTIYF
clone_size: NA
v_call: TRBV6-1
j_call: TRBJ1-3

cdr3_aa: CASSPLRMNTEAFF
clone_size: NA
v_call: TRBV18
j_call: TRBJ1-1

cdr3_aa: CASSPRQGPNTEAFF
clone_size: NA
v_call: TRBV5-5
j_call: TRBJ1-1

cdr3_aa: CASSPRRVEIEGAFF
clone_size: NA
v_call: TRBV9
j_call: TRBJ1-1

cdr3_aa: CASKERTGAPGANVLTF
clone_size: NA
v_call: TRBV5-1
j_call: TRBJ2-6

cdr3_aa: CASSTGEWYTEAFF
clone_size: NA
v_call: TRBV12-3/TRBV12-4
j_call: TRBJ1-1

cdr3_aa: CASKNSINTEAFF
clone_size: NA
v_call: TRBV6-6
j_call: TRBJ1-1

cdr3_aa: CASSVESGGAGEQFF
clone_size: NA
v_call: TRBV9
j_call: TRBJ2-1

cdr3_aa: CASSPVRNTEAFF
clone_size: NA
v_call: TRBV5-1
j_call: TRBJ1-1

cdr3_aa: CASSPTGSNQPQHF
clone_size: NA
v_call: TRBV10-2
j_call: TRBJ1-5

cdr3_aa: CSAQLAGRTDTQYF
clone_size: NA
v_call: TRBV20-1
j_call: TRBJ2-3

cdr3_aa: CASSYTFQRDFLPYGYTF
clone_size: few
v_call: TRBV6-5
j_call: TRBJ1-2